This passage covers 27 T cell receptor beta chains from one sample sequenced in a study of blood T cells in healthy people across ages. Together with a sample-barcoded 5' primer, a J-beta primer mix was included in a second PCR lasting roughly 6 to 12 cycles. TCRdb re-derived calls from the 5' RACE reads in MiXCR, one entry per CDR3 protein. Of roughly 1.5 million distinct CDR3 sequences in the sample, less than 45% were seen once. The sample was blood. These receptors all stem from a woman under 30 in good health.

The chain couples TRBV20-1 to TRBJ1-6; D call uncertain. The germline V gene has CDR1 DFQATT and CDR2 SNEGSKA (reference sequence). The CDR3 is 15 residues long. V dropped 6 bases and J dropped 9 bases, with 21 bases sitting between them. The CDR3 nucleotides are TGCAGTGCCCGATCTATGGATTCTGGAGGTTCACCCCTCCACTTT. It codes for CSARSMDSGGSPLHF.

This chain links TRBV6-2 or TRBV6-3 with TRBJ2-1; 11 nucleotides line up with TRBD2. V shed 0 bases and J 1 base; nucleotides not matched to a gene: 11. CDR1 MNHEY and CDR2 SVGEGT come from the germline V gene. The CDR3 covers 20 residues. The CDR3 spells CASSYSKLAGGQRSYNEQFF. CDR3 nucleotides: TGTGCCAGCAGTTACTCGAAGTTAGCGGGGGGGCAAAGGTCCTACAATGAGCAGTTCTTC.

The V call is TRBV6-6, the J call TRBJ1-2, with D possibly TRBD1 on 6 matching bases. Germline lookup yields CDR1 MNHNY and CDR2 SVGAGI (reference sequence). The CDR3 spans 13 residues. Trimming took off 6 bases at V and 7 bases at J, with 15 bases between the two ends. In DNA form, the CDR3 reads TGTGCCAGCAGAAGGACAGCCGAGGGTGGCTACACCTTC. Its protein product is CASRRTAEGGYTF.

The V and J genes are TRBV11-2 and TRBJ2-1; 9 positions agree with TRBD2. CDR1 and CDR2 from the germline V gene are SGHAT and FQNNGV. With 5 bases clipped from V and 5 bases from J, the junction kept 10 bases outside the gene matches. CDR3 size: 16 residues. As DNA, the CDR3 is TGTGCCAGCAGCGACACCGGGACTAGCTACCACAATGAGCAGTTCTTC. Its protein is CASSDTGTSYHNEQFF.

The chain uses TRBV7-2 and TRBJ2-3; 13 nucleotides match TRBD2. Germline V lookup: CDR1 SGHTA, CDR2 FQGNSA. This CDR3 has 17 amino acids. V trimming: 5 bases; J trimming: 1 base; junction bases outside the gene matches: 6. The CDR3 region is CASSNGLAGVGTDTQYF. In DNA, the CDR3 is TGTGCCAGCAGCAACGGACTAGCGGGGGTGGGCACAGATACGCAGTATTTT.

This chain joins TRBV6-5 and TRBJ2-3; TRBD1 aligns across 10 bases. The germline gives CDR1 MNHEY, CDR2 SVGAGI. Unmatched junction bases numbered 4, after V lost 2 bases and J lost 2 bases. This CDR3 spans 16 amino acids. DNA for the CDR3: TGTGCCAGCAGTTACCCGGGGACAGGGGCCACAGATACGCAGTATTTT. Its protein is CASSYPGTGATDTQYF.

There are a few counts of this clonotype. The chain links TRBV5-4 to TRBJ1-2; D remains ambiguous. The CDR3 totals 15 residues. V lost 1 base and J 0 bases, leaving 10 bases between the germline ends. Looked up from germline, CDR1 is SGHNT and CDR2 is YYREEE (reference sequence). The CDR3 DNA reads TGTGCCAGCAGCTTGCAGATACTCTCTAACTATGGCTACACCTTC. Translated, it gives CASSLQILSNYGYTF.

The rearrangement joins TRBV6-2 or TRBV6-3 to TRBJ2-7; 9 bases are shared with TRBD1. Losses at the gene ends were 7 bases for V and 2 bases for J; bases not matched to a gene: 12. The CDR3 sequence is 16 residues long. CDR1 is MNHEY and CDR2 is SVGEGT in the germline V gene. This chain's CDR3 is CASTTSWDRATYEQYF. The CDR3 DNA reads TGTGCCAGCACCACATCCTGGGACAGGGCAACCTACGAGCAGTACTTC.

The rearrangement joins TRBV20-1 to TRBJ2-3, with TRBD2 matching over 10 bases. The germline V gene has CDR1 DFQATT and CDR2 SNEGSKA (reference sequence). This CDR3 is 17 amino acids long. J was trimmed by 4 bases and V by 2 bases; bases with no gene match: 12. Written as DNA, the CDR3 is TGCAGTGCTAGACTACCAACTAGCGGGGTTTCTTCAGATACGCAGTATTTT. Encoded protein: CSARLPTSGVSSDTQYF.

This rearrangement joins TRBV6-5 to TRBJ2-5; possibly TRBD2 for D (6 bases). Germline V gene data show CDR1 as MNHEY and CDR2 as SVGAGI. The CDR3 sequence is 15 residues long. The V gene lost 2 bases and the J gene lost 0 bases, with 10 bases spanning the gap. For the CDR3, the DNA is TGTGCCAGCAGTTACCGCGGGACGTACCAAGAGACCCAGTACTTC. Translation gives CASSYRGTYQETQYF.

This clonotype has only a few counts. The chain recombines TRBV14 with TRBJ1-2; 10 nucleotides align to TRBD1. CDR3 length equals 16 residues. Germline CDR1 is SGHDN and CDR2 is FVKESK. V was clipped by 0 bases and J by 3 bases; unmatched bases: 4. The CDR3 sequence is CASSQEFGQGDYGYTF. The CDR3 DNA reads as TGTGCCAGCAGCCAAGAATTCGGACAGGGGGACTATGGCTACACCTTC.

The V and J genes are TRBV24-1 and TRBJ2-1; TRBD2 matches at 12 bases. The CDR3 contains 16 residues. Per the germline V gene, CDR1 is KGHDR and CDR2 is SFDVKD. Trimming cost V 3 bases and J 12 bases; bases outside gene matches: 11. The CDR3 protein is CATSDGSSGGAGGQFF. In DNA, the CDR3 is TGTGCCACCAGTGATGGGTCTAGCGGGGGGGCCGGTGGGCAGTTCTTC.

In its sample, this clonotype was seen a few times. The chain recombines TRBV20-1 with TRBJ2-5; 10 positions agree with TRBD2. The germline V gene encodes CDR1 DFQATT and CDR2 SNEGSKA (reference sequence). The CDR3 is 14 amino acids. Trimming at V came to 6 bases and at J to 4 bases, leaving 8 bases not matched to a gene. CDR3 coding DNA: TGCAGTGCCACCCTAGCGGGAGTCGCAGAGACCCAGTACTTC. Its protein is CSATLAGVAETQYF.

As regards this clonotype: A much larger clone sits a single nucleotide away, making a read error possible. The V gene is TRBV27, the J gene TRBJ1-5; D unresolved. The V end lost 3 bases, the J end lost 6 bases, and 6 bases lay between the germline ends. CDR1 MNHEY and CDR2 SMNVEV come from the germline V gene (reference sequence). The CDR3 is made up of 12 amino acids. The DNA of the CDR3 is TGTGCCAGCAGTTTCACGGGTCAGCCCCAGCATTTT. Protein: CASSFTGQPQHF.

J is TRBJ2-7 and V is TRBV7-2, with D possibly being TRBD1 (6 bases). This CDR3 contains 13 residues. CDR1 and CDR2 from the germline V gene are SGHTA and FQGNSA. Trimming took off 5 bases at V and 3 bases at J, with 11 bases between the two ends. The chain's CDR3 is CASSPWDNYEQYF. The DNA of the CDR3 is TGTGCCAGCAGCCCTTGGGACAACTACGAGCAGTACTTC.

J is TRBJ1-5 and V is TRBV20-1; D is uncertain. The V and J ends lost 4 bases and 0 bases respectively, with 10 bases between them. Germline values: CDR1 DFQATT, CDR2 SNEGSKA (reference sequence). This CDR3 spans 14 amino acids. This CDR3 is CSATETYSNQPQHF. The CDR3 coding sequence is TGCAGTGCTACGGAAACGTATAGCAATCAGCCCCAGCATTTT.

This clonotype has a handful of counts. J is TRBJ2-7 and V is TRBV27; 12 nucleotides align to TRBD2. With 3 bases clipped from V and 6 bases from J, the junction kept 9 bases outside the gene matches. The CDR3 extends over 16 amino acids. Germline assignment: CDR1 MNHEY and CDR2 SMNVEV (reference sequence). The CDR3 region has the DNA TGTGCCAGCAGTTTGTCGCTAGCGGGAGGGCCCCTCGAGCAGTACTTC. Amino acids: CASSLSLAGGPLEQYF.

Only a few counts were recorded for this clonotype. This chain uses TRBV27 with TRBJ2-7; TRBD2 matches 10 bases. The junction had 9 bases not matched to a gene; V was cut back by 0 bases and J by 4 bases. There are 17 residues in the CDR3. CDR1 is MNHEY and CDR2 is SMNVEV in the germline V gene (reference sequence). CDR3 DNA sequence: TGTGCCAGCAGTTTATCTCACCCCGGACTAGCGGTATACGAGCAGTACTTC. This codes for CASSLSHPGLAVYEQYF.

The sample holds a few counts of this clonotype. The V and J genes are TRBV6-2 or TRBV6-3 and TRBJ1-5, with D maybe TRBD1 (5 bases). This CDR3 has 15 amino acids. Trimming removed 0 bases from V and 3 bases from J, with 9 bases in between. CDR1 is MNHEY and CDR2 is SVGEGT in the germline V gene. The CDR3 loop reads CASSYSGQLNQPQHF. The CDR3 coding sequence is TGTGCCAGCAGTTACTCGGGGCAGCTCAATCAGCCCCAGCATTTT.

The rearrangement uses TRBV9 and TRBJ2-1, with 7 bases aligning to TRBD2. The germline V gene has CDR1 SGDLS and CDR2 YYNGEE. Germline trimming cut 5 bases from V and 7 bases from J; bases unmatched to any gene: 12. CDR3 length: 15 amino acids. The chain's CDR3 is CASSPGRALENEQFF. As DNA, the CDR3 is TGTGCCAGCAGTCCTGGGAGGGCCCTAGAAAATGAGCAGTTCTTC. The full variable domain, in which reference TRBV9 and TRBJ2-1 provide the parts outside the CDR3, is DSGVTQTPKHLITATGQRVTLRCSPRSGDLSVYWYQQSLDQGLQFLIQYYNGEERAKGNILERFSAQQFPDLHSELNLSSLELGDSALYFCASSPGRALENEQFFGPGTRLTVL.

Here the CDR3 reads CASSQLAGGLYEQYF. CDR3 DNA: TGTGCCAGCAGCCAACTAGCGGGAGGTCTATACGAGCAGTACTTC. The chain recombines TRBV6-6 with TRBJ2-7; TRBD2 aligns across 12 bases. The germline CDR1 and CDR2 sequences are MNHNY and SVGAGI (reference sequence). V gave up 6 bases and J gave up 4 bases; unmatched junction bases: 7. This CDR3 contains 15 residues.

The V and J genes are TRBV30 and TRBJ2-3; D is unclear. Germline-derived CDR1 and CDR2 are GTSNPN and SVGIG (reference sequence). This CDR3 comprises 15 residues. With 0 bases removed from V and 1 base from J, the gap between germline ends came to 11 bases. CDR3 coding DNA: TGTGCCTGGAGTGTAGGTCTCCCCCGCACAGATACGCAGTATTTT. Residues: CAWSVGLPRTDTQYF. Supplemented by reference TRBV30 and TRBJ2-3, the full variable domain reads SQTIHQWPATLVQPVGSPLSLECTVEGTSNPNLYWYRQAAGRGLQLLFYSVGIGQISSEVPQNLSASRPQDRQFILSSKKLLLSDSGFYLCAWSVGLPRTDTQYFGPGTRLTVL.

This clonotype was detected only a few times. This chain joins TRBV12-3 or TRBV12-4 and TRBJ2-5, with D possibly being TRBD1 (5 bases). This CDR3 has 12 amino acids. V was shortened by 4 bases and J by 5 bases, with 8 bases between the two germline ends. The CDR3 region is CASSWAGETQYF. The CDR3 coding sequence is TGTGCCAGCAGTTGGGCAGGGGAGACCCAGTACTTC.

The J gene is TRBJ1-2, the V gene TRBV2, with 9 bases fitting TRBD1. V shed 9 bases and J 8 bases; nucleotides not matched to a gene: 7. The germline gives CDR1 SNHLY, CDR2 FYNNEI. The CDR3 is made up of 12 amino acids. The CDR3 DNA is TGTGCCAGAACCGGGACAGGGAACGGCTACACCTTC. Amino acid sequence: CARTGTGNGYTF.

This clonotype was found a few times. V and J are TRBV6-1 and TRBJ2-7; D call uncertain. The CDR3 covers 12 residues. V lost 7 bases to trimming and J lost 3 bases, with 10 bases between them. In germline, CDR1 is MNHNS, CDR2 SASEGT. In DNA form, the CDR3 reads TGTGCCAGCACTCGAGCCGGCTACGAGCAGTACTTC. Protein sequence: CASTRAGYEQYF.

This chain joins TRBV6-6 and TRBJ2-3; a possible D gene is TRBD2 (6 bases). Germline V gives CDR1 MNHNY, CDR2 SVGAGI (reference sequence). The CDR3 extends over 16 amino acids. The V and J ends lost 2 bases and 3 bases respectively, with 15 bases between them. CDR3 sequence: CASSYDAGMGTDTQYF. The CDR3 DNA follows: TGTGCCAGCAGTTACGATGCGGGGATGGGGACAGATACGCAGTATTTT.

The rearrangement links TRBV7-9 to TRBJ1-5; TRBD1 is a possible D gene (6 bases). V lost 2 bases and J 9 bases, leaving 8 bases between the germline ends. The V gene's germline CDR1 is SEHNR and CDR2 FQNEAQ (reference sequence). The length of the CDR3 is 12 residues. The DNA of the CDR3 is TGTGCCAGCAGCTTAACAGGGCTGCCCCAGCATTTT. It encodes CASSLTGLPQHF.